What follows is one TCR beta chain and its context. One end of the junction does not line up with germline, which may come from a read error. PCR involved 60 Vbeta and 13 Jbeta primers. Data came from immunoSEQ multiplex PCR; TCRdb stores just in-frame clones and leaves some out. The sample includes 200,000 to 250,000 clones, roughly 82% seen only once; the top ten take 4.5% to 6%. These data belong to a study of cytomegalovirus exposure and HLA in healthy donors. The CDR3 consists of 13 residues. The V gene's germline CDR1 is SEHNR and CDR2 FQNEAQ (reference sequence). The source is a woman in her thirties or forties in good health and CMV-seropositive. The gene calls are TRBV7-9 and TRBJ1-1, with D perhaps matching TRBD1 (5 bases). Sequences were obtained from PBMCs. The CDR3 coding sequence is TGTTCCAGCAGCGGGGCTGTGAACACTGAAGCTTTCTTT. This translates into CSSSGAVNTEAFF.